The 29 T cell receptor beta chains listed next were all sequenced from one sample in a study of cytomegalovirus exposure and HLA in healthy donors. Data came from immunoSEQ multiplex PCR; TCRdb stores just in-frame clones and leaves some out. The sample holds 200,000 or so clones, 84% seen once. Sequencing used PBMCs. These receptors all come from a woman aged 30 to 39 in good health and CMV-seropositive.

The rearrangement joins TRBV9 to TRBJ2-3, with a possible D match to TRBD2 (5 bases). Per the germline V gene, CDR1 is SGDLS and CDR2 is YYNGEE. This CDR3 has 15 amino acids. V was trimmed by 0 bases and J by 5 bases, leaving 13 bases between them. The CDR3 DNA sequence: TGTGCCAGCAGCGTAGGGGGTCTGGCGGGAGATACGCAGTATTTT. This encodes CASSVGGLAGDTQYF.

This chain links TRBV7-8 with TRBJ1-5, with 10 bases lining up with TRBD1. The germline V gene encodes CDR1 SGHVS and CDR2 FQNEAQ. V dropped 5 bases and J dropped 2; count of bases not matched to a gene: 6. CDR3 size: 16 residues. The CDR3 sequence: CASSGGQGVGNQPQHF. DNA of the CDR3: TGTGCCAGCAGCGGAGGACAGGGGGTAGGCAATCAGCCCCAGCATTTT.

The CDR3 DNA follows: TGTGCCAGCAGTGAAGAAACAGCTCGCTCCCTCTTTGGCTACACCTTC. It translates to CASSEETARSLFGYTF. The chain couples TRBV2 to TRBJ1-2; unclear D gene. V was cut by 1 base and J by 7 bases, with 19 bases left in between. In germline, CDR1 is SNHLY, CDR2 FYNNEI. The CDR3 covers 16 residues.

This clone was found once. The CDR3 nucleotides read TGTGCCAGCAGCGTATCGGGGGGACTTGATGGAAACACCATATATTTT. Translating it yields CASSVSGGLDGNTIYF. The chain is built from TRBV9 and TRBJ1-3; D is perhaps TRBD1 (5 bases). V was clipped by 1 base and J by 3 bases, with 14 bases between them. Germline lookup yields CDR1 SGDLS and CDR2 YYNGEE. The CDR3 runs to 16 residues.

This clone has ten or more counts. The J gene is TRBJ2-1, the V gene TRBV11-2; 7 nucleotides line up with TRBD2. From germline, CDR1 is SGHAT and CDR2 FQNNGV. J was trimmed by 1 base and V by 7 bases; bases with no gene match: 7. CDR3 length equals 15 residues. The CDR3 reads CASTQAGPSYNEQFF. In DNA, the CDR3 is TGTGCCAGCACCCAAGCGGGGCCTTCCTACAATGAGCAGTTCTTC.

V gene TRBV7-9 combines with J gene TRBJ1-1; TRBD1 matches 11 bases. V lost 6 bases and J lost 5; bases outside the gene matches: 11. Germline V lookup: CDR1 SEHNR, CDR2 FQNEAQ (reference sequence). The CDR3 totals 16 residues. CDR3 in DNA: TGTGCCAGCAGTCCCGGGACAGGGGGTCGGGAGACTGAAGCTTTCTTT. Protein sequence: CASSPGTGGRETEAFF.

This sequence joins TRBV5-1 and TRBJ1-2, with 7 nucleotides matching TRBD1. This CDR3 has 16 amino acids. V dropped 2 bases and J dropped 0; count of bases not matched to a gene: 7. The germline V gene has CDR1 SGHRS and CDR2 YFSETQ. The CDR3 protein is CASSFPVGTANYGYTF. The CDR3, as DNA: TGCGCCAGCAGCTTCCCTGTAGGGACAGCTAACTATGGCTACACCTTC.

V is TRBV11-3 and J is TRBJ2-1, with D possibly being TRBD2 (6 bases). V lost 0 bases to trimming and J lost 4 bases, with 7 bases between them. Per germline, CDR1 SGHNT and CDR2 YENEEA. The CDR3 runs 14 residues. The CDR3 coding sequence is TGTGCCAGCAGCTTAGACGGGAGTTACAATGAGCAGTTCTTC. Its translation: CASSLDGSYNEQFF.

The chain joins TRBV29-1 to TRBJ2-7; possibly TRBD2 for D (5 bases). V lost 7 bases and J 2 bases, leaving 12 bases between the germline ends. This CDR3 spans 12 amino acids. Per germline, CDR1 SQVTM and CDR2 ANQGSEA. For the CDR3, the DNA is TGCAGCGCCGGGGAGCCAACCTACGAGCAGTACTTC. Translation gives CSAGEPTYEQYF.

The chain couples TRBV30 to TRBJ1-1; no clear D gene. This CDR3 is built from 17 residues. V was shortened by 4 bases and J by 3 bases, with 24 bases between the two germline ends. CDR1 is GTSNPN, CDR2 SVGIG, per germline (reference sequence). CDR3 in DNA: TGTGCCTGGACTCGGTATTTTCCGGGGTCAACCGACACTGAAGCTTTCTTT. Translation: CAWTRYFPGSTDTEAFF.

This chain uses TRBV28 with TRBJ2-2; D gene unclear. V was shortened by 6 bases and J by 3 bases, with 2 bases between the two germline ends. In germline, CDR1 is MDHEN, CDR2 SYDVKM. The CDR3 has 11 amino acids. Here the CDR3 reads CASSYTGELFF. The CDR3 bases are TGTGCCAGCAGCTACACCGGGGAGCTGTTTTTT.

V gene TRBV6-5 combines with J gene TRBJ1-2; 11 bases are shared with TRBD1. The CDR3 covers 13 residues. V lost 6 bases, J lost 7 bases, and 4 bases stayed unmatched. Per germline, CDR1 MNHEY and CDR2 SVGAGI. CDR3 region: CASRDGTGGGYTF. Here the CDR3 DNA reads TGTGCCAGCAGAGATGGGACAGGGGGTGGCTACACCTTC.

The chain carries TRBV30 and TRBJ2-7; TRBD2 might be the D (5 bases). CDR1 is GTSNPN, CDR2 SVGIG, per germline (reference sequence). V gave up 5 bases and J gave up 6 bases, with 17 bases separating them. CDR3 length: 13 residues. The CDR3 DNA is TGTGCCTGGTGGTTACTAGGAGAGGGCGAGCAGTACTTC. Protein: CAWWLLGEGEQYF.

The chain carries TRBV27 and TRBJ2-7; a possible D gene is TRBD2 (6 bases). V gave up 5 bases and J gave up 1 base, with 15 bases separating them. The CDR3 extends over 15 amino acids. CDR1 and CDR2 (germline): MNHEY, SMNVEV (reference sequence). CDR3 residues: CASSPKGAGSYEQYF. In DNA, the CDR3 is TGTGCCAGCAGTCCGAAGGGAGCGGGTTCCTACGAGCAGTACTTC.

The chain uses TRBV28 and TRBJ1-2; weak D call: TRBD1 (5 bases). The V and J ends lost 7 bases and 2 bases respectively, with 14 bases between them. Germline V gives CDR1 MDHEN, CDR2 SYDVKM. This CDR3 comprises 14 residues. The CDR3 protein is CASTERGRNYGYTF. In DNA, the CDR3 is TGTGCCAGCACCGAAAGGGGCAGAAACTATGGCTACACCTTC.

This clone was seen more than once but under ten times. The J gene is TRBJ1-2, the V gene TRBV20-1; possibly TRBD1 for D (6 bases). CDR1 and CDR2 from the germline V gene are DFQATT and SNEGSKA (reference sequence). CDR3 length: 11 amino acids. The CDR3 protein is CRPGEDYGYTF. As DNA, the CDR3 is TGCAGACCAGGGGAAGACTATGGCTACACCTTC.

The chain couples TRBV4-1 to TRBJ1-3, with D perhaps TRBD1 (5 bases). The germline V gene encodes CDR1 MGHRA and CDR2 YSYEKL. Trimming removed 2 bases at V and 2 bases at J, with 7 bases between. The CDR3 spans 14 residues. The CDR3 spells CASSQPGTGNTIYF. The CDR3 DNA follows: TGCGCCAGCAGCCAACCAGGGACTGGAAACACCATATATTTT.

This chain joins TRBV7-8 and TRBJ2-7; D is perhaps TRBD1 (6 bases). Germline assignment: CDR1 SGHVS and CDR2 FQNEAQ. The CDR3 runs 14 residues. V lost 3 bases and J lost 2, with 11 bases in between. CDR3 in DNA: TGTGCCAGCAGCTTCGCGGACAGAACCTACGAGCAGTACTTC. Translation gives CASSFADRTYEQYF.

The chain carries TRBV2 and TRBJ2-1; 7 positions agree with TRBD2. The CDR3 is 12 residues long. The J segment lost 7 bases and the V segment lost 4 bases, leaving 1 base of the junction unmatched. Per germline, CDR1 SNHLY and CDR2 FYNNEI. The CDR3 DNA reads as TGTGCCAGCAGTGGCGGGGGTAATGAGCAGTTCTTC. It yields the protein CASSGGGNEQFF.

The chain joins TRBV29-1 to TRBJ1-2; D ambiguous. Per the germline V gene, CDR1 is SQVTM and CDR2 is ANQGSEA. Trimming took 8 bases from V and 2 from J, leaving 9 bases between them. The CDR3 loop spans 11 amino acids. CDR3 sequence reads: CSTTRNYGYTF. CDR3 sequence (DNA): TGCAGCACAACCCGAAACTATGGCTACACCTTC.

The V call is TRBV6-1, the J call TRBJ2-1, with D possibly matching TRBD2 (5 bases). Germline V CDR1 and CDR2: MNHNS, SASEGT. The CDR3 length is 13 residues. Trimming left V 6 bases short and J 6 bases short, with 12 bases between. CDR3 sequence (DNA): TGTGCCAGCAGGGGAGTCGGACGCAATGAGCAGTTCTTC. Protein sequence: CASRGVGRNEQFF.

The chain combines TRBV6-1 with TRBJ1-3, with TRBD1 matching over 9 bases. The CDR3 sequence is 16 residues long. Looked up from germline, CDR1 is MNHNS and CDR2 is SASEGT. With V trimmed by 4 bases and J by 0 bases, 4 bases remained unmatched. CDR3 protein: CASSVQGAHSGNTIYF. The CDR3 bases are TGTGCCAGCAGTGTACAGGGGGCCCACTCTGGAAACACCATATATTTT.

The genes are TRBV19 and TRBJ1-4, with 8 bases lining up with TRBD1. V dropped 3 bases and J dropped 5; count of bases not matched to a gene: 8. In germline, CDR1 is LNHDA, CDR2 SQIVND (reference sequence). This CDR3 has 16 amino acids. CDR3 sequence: CASSIGRQGMNEKLFF. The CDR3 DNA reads TGTGCCAGTAGTATCGGACGACAGGGGATGAATGAAAAACTGTTTTTT.

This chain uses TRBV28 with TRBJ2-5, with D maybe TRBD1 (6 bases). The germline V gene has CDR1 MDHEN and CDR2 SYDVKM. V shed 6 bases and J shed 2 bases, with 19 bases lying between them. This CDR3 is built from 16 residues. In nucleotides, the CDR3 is TGTGCCAGCAGCCTTCTTTCGAGCAGGGGACAAGAGACCCAGTACTTC. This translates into CASSLLSSRGQETQYF.

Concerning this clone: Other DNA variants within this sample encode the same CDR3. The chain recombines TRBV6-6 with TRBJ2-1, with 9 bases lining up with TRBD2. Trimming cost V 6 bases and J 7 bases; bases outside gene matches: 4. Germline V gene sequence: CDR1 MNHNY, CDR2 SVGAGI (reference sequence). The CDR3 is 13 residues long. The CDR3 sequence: CASSPSGVNEQFF. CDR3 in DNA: TGTGCCAGCAGCCCTAGCGGGGTTAATGAGCAGTTCTTC.

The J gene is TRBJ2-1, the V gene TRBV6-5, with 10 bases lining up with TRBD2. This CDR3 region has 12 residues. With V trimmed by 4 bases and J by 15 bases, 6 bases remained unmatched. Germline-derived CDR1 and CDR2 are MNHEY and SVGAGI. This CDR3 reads CASSSAGGPPFF. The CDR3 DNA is TGTGCCAGCAGTTCAGCGGGAGGGCCCCCGTTCTTC.

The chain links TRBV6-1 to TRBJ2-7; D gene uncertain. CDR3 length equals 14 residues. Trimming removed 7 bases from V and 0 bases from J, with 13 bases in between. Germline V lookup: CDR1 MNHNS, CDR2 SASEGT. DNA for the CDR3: TGTGCCAGCACCCCCCGTGGCAGCTCCTACGAGCAGTACTTC. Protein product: CASTPRGSSYEQYF.

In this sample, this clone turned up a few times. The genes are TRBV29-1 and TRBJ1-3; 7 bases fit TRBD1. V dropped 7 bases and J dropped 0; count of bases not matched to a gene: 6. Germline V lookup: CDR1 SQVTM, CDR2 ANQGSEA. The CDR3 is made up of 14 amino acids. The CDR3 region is CSAGTDFSGNTIYF. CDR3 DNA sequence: TGCAGCGCGGGGACAGATTTCTCTGGAAACACCATATATTTT.

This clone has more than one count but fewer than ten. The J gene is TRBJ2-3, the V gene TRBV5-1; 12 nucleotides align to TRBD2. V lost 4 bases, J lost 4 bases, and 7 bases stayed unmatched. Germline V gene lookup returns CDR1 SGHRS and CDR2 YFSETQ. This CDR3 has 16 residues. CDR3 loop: CASSVRLAGVSDTQYF. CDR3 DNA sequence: TGCGCCAGCAGCGTCCGACTAGCGGGAGTTTCAGATACGCAGTATTTT. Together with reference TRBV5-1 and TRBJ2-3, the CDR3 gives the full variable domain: KAGVTQTPRYLIKTRGQQVTLSCSPISGHRSVSWYQQTPGQGLQFLFEYFSETQRNKGNFPGRFSGRQFSNSRSEMNVSTLELGDSALYLCASSVRLAGVSDTQYFGPGTRLTVL.